Shown below are 8 T cell receptor beta chains from a single sample sequenced in a study of shared clonotypes between healthy human individuals. The naive CD8 fraction comprised CD45RO-negative cells positively selected for CCR7 and excluded terminally differentiated effector memory CD45RA+ cells. The protocol was immunoSEQ multiplex PCR, while the TCRdb copy is restricted to in-frame clones and leaves out a portion. The data contain about 580,000 clones, about 98% of them singletons. Material for sequencing was naive CD8+ T cells sorted from blood. The receptors come from a man aged 25 to 40 in good health.

The chain combines TRBV14 with TRBJ2-2; D gene ambiguous. V lost 3 bases, J lost 2 bases, and 4 bases lay in between. The V gene's germline CDR1 is SGHDN and CDR2 FVKESK. The CDR3 totals 13 residues. CDR3 residues: CASSQYNTGELFF. CDR3 nucleotides: TGTGCCAGCAGCCAGTACAACACCGGGGAGCTGTTTTTT.

V gene TRBV27 combines with J gene TRBJ2-1; the D gene is possibly TRBD2 (5 bases). The V gene lost 5 bases and the J gene lost 4 bases, with 15 bases spanning the gap. This CDR3 spans 15 amino acids. Germline-derived CDR1 and CDR2 are MNHEY and SMNVEV (reference sequence). The CDR3 loop reads CASSTLTREYNEQFF. CDR3 coding DNA: TGTGCCAGCAGTACCCTGACACGGGAATACAATGAGCAGTTCTTC.

The chain employs TRBV4-3 and TRBJ2-3, with D unclear. The V gene lost 0 bases and the J gene lost 4 bases, with 11 bases spanning the gap. Germline CDR1 is LGHNA and CDR2 is YSLEER. CDR3 length equals 15 residues. This CDR3 is CASSQDRRRADTQYF. CDR3 bases: TGCGCCAGCAGCCAAGACAGGCGAAGGGCAGATACGCAGTATTTT.

The chain is built from TRBV9 and TRBJ2-1; a weak D match, TRBD2 (6 bases). Trimming removed 0 bases from V and 6 bases from J, with 22 bases in between. Germline V CDR1 and CDR2: SGDLS, YYNGEE. The CDR3 is 18 amino acids. CDR3 coding DNA: TGTGCCAGCAGCGTAGCTGTGGGGACGGGAGCCCCGGGCAATGAGCAGTTCTTC. This codes for CASSVAVGTGAPGNEQFF.

J is TRBJ2-7 and V is TRBV11-2; 7 bases are a match to TRBD2. CDR1 SGHAT and CDR2 FQNNGV come from the germline V gene. There are 15 residues in the CDR3. V shed 6 bases and J 3 bases; nucleotides not matched to a gene: 11. Here the CDR3 DNA reads TGTGCCAGCAGTCCTAGCGGCGGGTCAGGCTACGAGCAGTACTTC. It yields the protein CASSPSGGSGYEQYF. The full variable domain, its missing parts supplied by reference TRBV11-2 and TRBJ2-7, is EAGVAQSPRYKIIEKRQSVAFWCNPISGHATLYWYQQILGQGPKLLIQFQNNGVVDDSQLPKDRFSAERLKGVDSTLKIQPAKLEDSAVYLCASSPSGGSGYEQYFGPGTRLTVT.

The chain is built from TRBV19 and TRBJ1-1, with 9 bases identical to TRBD1. V shed 6 bases and J 4 bases; nucleotides not matched to a gene: 0. This CDR3 has 12 amino acids. Germline V gene lookup returns CDR1 LNHDA and CDR2 SQIVND (reference sequence). The CDR3 DNA reads as TGTGCCAGTAGGACAGGGGGCACTGAAGCTTTCTTT. Protein sequence: CASRTGGTEAFF. Full variable domain (rest looked up from reference TRBV19 and TRBJ1-1): DGGITQSPKYLFRKEGQNVTLSCEQNLNHDAMYWYRQDPGQGLRLIYYSQIVNDFQKGDIAEGYSVSREKKESFPLTVTSAQKNPTAFYLCASRTGGTEAFFGQGTRLTVV.

The J gene is TRBJ2-1, the V gene TRBV19, with D possibly TRBD1 on 5 matching bases. Germline loops: CDR1 LNHDA, CDR2 SQIVND (reference sequence). V was trimmed by 8 bases and J by 15 bases, leaving 20 bases between them. This CDR3 has 12 amino acids. The CDR3 region is CASQKGLGGRFF. The DNA for the CDR3 is TGTGCCAGTCAAAAGGGGTTAGGTGGTCGGTTCTTC.

This clone was detected once. The rearrangement uses TRBV19 and TRBJ2-7; weak D call: TRBD2 (6 bases). Germline CDR1 reads LNHDA; CDR2 reads SQIVND (reference sequence). There are 13 residues in the CDR3. V dropped 3 bases and J dropped 4 bases, with 10 bases sitting between them. CDR3 loop: CASSISSGYEQYF. As DNA, the CDR3 is TGTGCCAGTAGTATTTCCAGCGGGTACGAGCAGTACTTC.